This entry lists 31 T cell receptor beta chains sequenced from one sample in a study of shared clonotypes between healthy human individuals. Data came from immunoSEQ multiplex PCR; TCRdb stores just in-frame clones and leaves some out. This table holds around 1.9 million clones, 80% to 95% found once. Naive CD8 cells were CD45RO-negative, positively selected for CCR7, excluding terminally differentiated effector memory CD45RA+ cells. The sequenced sample consisted of naive CD8+ T cells from PBMCs. All receptors come from a man younger than 35 in good health. Some clones in this sample may be carry-over from other donors' samples.

This clone was recorded a few times. The CDR3 nucleotides read TGTGCCAGCAGTCCACGCGGACAGGTTGAAGCTTTCTTT. Amino acid sequence: CASSPRGQVEAFF. This chain joins TRBV6-6 and TRBJ1-1; 7 nucleotides agree with TRBD1. The ends lost 5 bases at V and 7 bases at J; junction bases unmatched: 7. The CDR3 is 13 amino acids. Germline values: CDR1 MNHNY, CDR2 SVGAGI (reference sequence).

V is TRBV7-3 and J is TRBJ1-1; D uncertain. The V gene lost 5 bases and the J gene lost 0 bases, with 7 bases spanning the gap. This CDR3 comprises 13 residues. CDR1 is SGHTA, CDR2 FQGTGA, per germline. This chain's CDR3 is CASSLEMNTEAFF. The CDR3 DNA sequence: TGTGCCAGCAGCCTAGAAATGAACACTGAAGCTTTCTTT.

The V call is TRBV28, the J call TRBJ2-1; TRBD2 matches 10 bases. CDR3 length equals 16 residues. V lost 2 bases, J lost 10 bases, and 11 bases stayed unmatched. Germline lookup yields CDR1 MDHEN and CDR2 SYDVKM. The CDR3 nucleotides are TGTGCCAGCAGTTTACGTAGCGGGAGGCCCCTCTCGGAGCAGTTCTTC. It yields the protein CASSLRSGRPLSEQFF.

This chain joins TRBV11-2 and TRBJ2-1; 12 positions match TRBD2. Germline loops: CDR1 SGHAT, CDR2 FQNNGV. Trimming removed 5 bases from V and 7 bases from J; junction bases left unmatched: 15. The CDR3 has 18 amino acids. The CDR3 spells CASSTSGTSGFLTNEQFF. The CDR3 DNA reads as TGTGCCAGCAGCACATCCGGGACTAGCGGGTTTCTGACGAATGAGCAGTTCTTC.

Remarks on this clone: The conserved phenylalanine or tryptophan is not found at the CDR3 terminus, so this likely reflects a read error. Because the CDR3's place on the DNA is in doubt, the DNA is left out and the CDR3 is given as listed by TCRdb. V usage is TRBV28 and J usage is TRBJ2-7. The CDR3 spans 14 amino acids, including both terminal residues. Germline assignment: CDR1 MDHEN and CDR2 SYDVKM. CDR3 protein: CASSSHPLYPTLSD.

The chain links TRBV27 to TRBJ1-1, with a tentative D call TRBD1 (6 bases). Trimming took off 5 bases at V and 9 bases at J, with 13 bases between the two ends. Germline CDR1 and CDR2: MNHEY and SMNVEV (reference sequence). The CDR3 runs to 12 residues. DNA for the CDR3: TGTGCCAGCAGTCCTGACAGGAGACAAGCTTTCTTT. Translated: CASSPDRRQAFF.

This chain connects TRBV4-1 to TRBJ2-7; D unresolved. The CDR3 is made up of 13 amino acids. The germline CDR1 and CDR2 sequences are MGHRA and YSYEKL. Trimming shortened V by 4 bases and J by 2 bases, and 9 bases separated the two germline ends. DNA of the CDR3: TGCGCCAGCAGCCCACGGGCTCCCTACGAGCAGTACTTC. Protein sequence: CASSPRAPYEQYF.

The V gene is TRBV11-1, the J gene TRBJ2-3; D possibly matches TRBD1 or TRBD2 (5 bases each). The CDR3 length is 13 residues. V was pared by 5 bases and J by 4 bases, with 10 bases between. CDR1 is SGHAT and CDR2 is FQDESV in the germline V gene (reference sequence). The CDR3 DNA reads TGTGCCAGCAGCCCGGGACCCTCAGATACGCAGTATTTT. Its translation: CASSPGPSDTQYF. Using reference TRBV11-1 and TRBJ2-3 for the parts outside the CDR3, the full variable domain is EAEVAQSPRYKITEKSQAVAFWCDPISGHATLYWYRQILGQGPELLVQFQDESVVDDSQLPKDRFSAERLKGVDSTLKIQPAELGDSAMYLCASSPGPSDTQYFGPGTRLTVL.

The chain is built from TRBV19 and TRBJ1-2, with TRBD1 matching over 12 bases. Germline values: CDR1 LNHDA, CDR2 SQIVND (reference sequence). The CDR3 covers 15 residues. V was clipped by 10 bases and J by 1 base; unmatched bases: 7. CDR3 loop: CATGTGGPGNYGYTF. In DNA, the CDR3 is TGTGCCACCGGGACAGGGGGCCCCGGTAACTATGGCTACACCTTC.

This rearrangement joins TRBV7-9 to TRBJ1-2; D is uncertain. CDR3 length: 15 residues. Germline assignment: CDR1 SEHNR and CDR2 FQNEAQ (reference sequence). The ends were cut back, 1 base at V and 0 bases at J, with 9 bases in the middle. The CDR3 DNA follows: TGTGCCAGCAGCTTAGGTTCAGCTTCTAACTATGGCTACACCTTC. Translating gives CASSLGSASNYGYTF.

The gene calls are TRBV7-2 and TRBJ1-4, with D possibly being TRBD1 (5 bases). There are 14 residues in the CDR3. V dropped 8 bases and J dropped 4 bases, with 14 bases sitting between them. Germline CDR1 and CDR2: SGHTA and FQGNSA. The CDR3 sequence is CASGRTRINEKLFF. CDR3 DNA sequence: TGTGCCAGCGGAAGGACAAGAATTAATGAAAAACTGTTTTTT.

Points on this clone: This specimen includes other DNA sequences encoding the same CDR3. This rearrangement joins TRBV5-1 to TRBJ2-7, with D hard to call. V was trimmed by 0 bases and J by 4 bases, leaving 11 bases between them. Germline V CDR1 and CDR2: SGHRS, YFSETQ. CDR3 length: 14 amino acids. The CDR3 loop reads CASSLVGSNYEQYF. The DNA for the CDR3 is TGCGCCAGCAGCTTGGTGGGTTCTAATTACGAGCAGTACTTC.

The chain combines TRBV5-4 with TRBJ1-2; TRBD1 might be the D (6 bases). The CDR3 runs 15 residues. CDR1 is SGHNT and CDR2 is YYREEE in the germline V gene (reference sequence). Trimming took off 1 base at V and 6 bases at J, with 16 bases between the two ends. CDR3 region: CASSLLGGRKHGYTF. CDR3 nucleotides: TGTGCCAGCAGCTTGTTAGGGGGAAGGAAGCATGGCTACACCTTC. Combining the CDR3 with reference TRBV5-4 and TRBJ1-2 gives the whole variable domain ETGVTQSPTHLIKTRGQQVTLRCSSQSGHNTVSWYQQALGQGPQFIFQYYREEENGRGNFPPRFSGLQFPNYSSELNVNALELDDSALYLCASSLLGGRKHGYTFGSGTRLTVV.

This clone was seen just once. The chain joins TRBV6-1 to TRBJ2-3, with 9 nucleotides matching TRBD1. V lost 4 bases and J lost 6; bases outside the gene matches: 11. The V gene's germline CDR1 is MNHNS and CDR2 SASEGT. The CDR3 extends over 16 amino acids. The CDR3 is CASSARDRVSEDTQYF. CDR3 sequence (DNA): TGTGCCAGCAGTGCACGGGACAGGGTGTCGGAGGATACGCAGTATTTT.

V and J are TRBV6-1 and TRBJ2-7; D is unclear. V dropped 6 bases and J dropped 4 bases, with 16 bases sitting between them. The CDR3 loop spans 14 amino acids. Germline V CDR1 and CDR2: MNHNS, SASEGT. Here the CDR3 reads CASRQYGLPYEQYF. CDR3 in DNA: TGTGCCAGCAGACAATATGGGCTTCCGTACGAGCAGTACTTC.

The sample holds one count of this clone. The chain joins TRBV15 to TRBJ1-5, with D possibly TRBD1 on 6 matching bases. Germline V lookup: CDR1 LNHNV, CDR2 YYDKDF (reference sequence). V dropped 0 bases and J dropped 6 bases, with 18 bases sitting between them. The CDR3 totals 17 residues. The CDR3 DNA sequence: TGTGCCACCAGCAGAGATAGGGGGGGACGAGTTCTTCAGCCCCAGCATTTT. Its protein is CATSRDRGGRVLQPQHF.

The chain joins TRBV2 to TRBJ2-1; 14 bases are shared with TRBD2. This CDR3 region has 20 residues. CDR1 SNHLY and CDR2 FYNNEI come from the germline V gene. The J segment lost 0 bases and the V segment lost 6 bases, leaving 13 bases of the junction unmatched. CDR3 nucleotide sequence: TGTGCCAGCAGAAGGGGACTAGCGGGAGTGATAGGGAGCTCCTACAATGAGCAGTTCTTC. It codes for CASRRGLAGVIGSSYNEQFF.

The V gene is TRBV27, the J gene TRBJ2-7; no clear D gene. Trimming shortened V by 5 bases and J by 0 bases, and 11 bases separated the two germline ends. The germline gives CDR1 MNHEY, CDR2 SMNVEV (reference sequence). CDR3 length: 14 amino acids. CDR3 coding DNA: TGTGCCAGCAGTGAGGCCTTGAGCTCCTACGAGCAGTACTTC. This translates into CASSEALSSYEQYF.

V gene TRBV19 combines with J gene TRBJ2-2, with 10 positions matching TRBD2. Germline loops: CDR1 LNHDA, CDR2 SQIVND (reference sequence). V gave up 5 bases and J gave up 1 base; unmatched junction bases: 1. The CDR3 totals 15 residues. CDR3 DNA sequence: TGTGCCAGTAGTTGGACTAGCGGGAACACCGGGGAGCTGTTTTTT. This gives the protein CASSWTSGNTGELFF.

Note on this clone: The sample carries other DNA sequences with the same CDR3. The V and J genes are TRBV27 and TRBJ2-2, with 13 bases identical to TRBD2. Trimming removed 2 bases from V and 6 bases from J; junction bases left unmatched: 3. The CDR3 covers 16 residues. CDR1 is MNHEY and CDR2 is SMNVEV in the germline V gene (reference sequence). CDR3 residues: CASSLILAGGPGELFF. CDR3 DNA sequence: TGTGCCAGCAGTTTAATACTAGCGGGAGGGCCCGGGGAGCTGTTTTTT.

This rearrangement joins TRBV6-1 to TRBJ1-3; D is unresolved. V lost 8 bases, J lost 9 bases, and 11 bases lay in between. Germline assignment: CDR1 MNHNS and CDR2 SASEGT. The CDR3 length is 11 residues. CDR3 residues: CASAVGGTIYF. The CDR3 bases are TGTGCCAGCGCTGTAGGAGGCACCATATATTTT.

The J gene is TRBJ2-1, the V gene TRBV19; D gene ambiguous. The CDR3 runs 13 residues. Germline values: CDR1 LNHDA, CDR2 SQIVND (reference sequence). V was cut by 3 bases and J by 6 bases, with 9 bases left in between. In nucleotides, the CDR3 is TGTGCCAGTAGTATTTCCCCAGGCAATGAGCAGTTCTTC. Translated: CASSISPGNEQFF. Based on the CDR3 plus reference TRBV19 and TRBJ2-1, the full variable domain is DGGITQSPKYLFRKEGQNVTLSCEQNLNHDAMYWYRQDPGQGLRLIYYSQIVNDFQKGDIAEGYSVSREKKESFPLTVTSAQKNPTAFYLCASSISPGNEQFFGPGTRLTVL.

The rearrangement joins TRBV6-1 to TRBJ2-3; D perhaps matches TRBD2 (6 bases). CDR1 is MNHNS, CDR2 SASEGT, per germline. The CDR3 covers 17 residues. The V and J ends lost 0 bases and 0 bases respectively, with 13 bases between them. The CDR3 bases are TGTGCCAGCAGTGAAGCGGGCCTAGCGTTTAGCACAGATACGCAGTATTTT. This sequence encodes CASSEAGLAFSTDTQYF.

This clone was seen once. J is TRBJ2-7 and V is TRBV27; D remains ambiguous. The CDR3 sequence is 13 residues long. Germline V CDR1 and CDR2: MNHEY, SMNVEV (reference sequence). V lost 3 bases to trimming and J lost 6 bases, with 12 bases between them. CDR3 residues: CASSLVPNGEQYF. Written as DNA, the CDR3 is TGTGCCAGCAGTTTGGTCCCCAACGGCGAGCAGTACTTC.

The J gene is TRBJ1-4, the V gene TRBV7-9; 8 bases match TRBD1. Per germline, CDR1 SEHNR and CDR2 FQNEAQ (reference sequence). The CDR3 spans 14 residues. Unmatched junction bases numbered 8, after V lost 6 bases and J lost 8 bases. Here the CDR3 DNA reads TGTGCCAGCAGACCCGGGACAGGAGGCGAAAAACTGTTTTTT. Its protein product is CASRPGTGGEKLFF.

V and J are TRBV7-9 and TRBJ2-1, with TRBD2 matching over 10 bases. There are 18 residues in the CDR3. Trimming cost V 0 bases and J 4 bases; bases outside gene matches: 9. Germline loops: CDR1 SEHNR, CDR2 FQNEAQ (reference sequence). The CDR3 loop reads CASSLARTSGTLYNEQFF. The CDR3 nucleotides read TGTGCCAGCAGCTTAGCGCGTACTAGCGGGACACTTTACAATGAGCAGTTCTTC.

The chain recombines TRBV23-1 with TRBJ2-3, with 9 bases aligning to TRBD1. Being an ORF, TRBV23-1 has a function that is uncertain. After removal of 2 bases from V and 2 bases from J, the junction contained 8 bases not matched to a gene. This CDR3 has 17 residues. DNA for the CDR3: TGCGCCAGCAGTCAACGTATCCGGACAGGGGTCACAGATACGCAGTATTTT. Protein product: CASSQRIRTGVTDTQYF.

The V and J genes are TRBV27 and TRBJ2-2; the D gene is possibly TRBD1 (6 bases). Germline V CDR1 and CDR2: MNHEY, SMNVEV (reference sequence). Trimming stripped 5 bases from V and 4 bases from J, with 20 bases between. This CDR3 contains 17 residues. The CDR3 bases are TGTGCCAGCAGTGGGGATACCGGGACAATGAGCACCGGGGAGCTGTTTTTT. Residues: CASSGDTGTMSTGELFF.

V gene TRBV6-5 combines with J gene TRBJ2-6; possibly TRBD1 or TRBD2 for D (6 bases each). Trimming removed 0 bases from V and 3 bases from J, with 9 bases in between. Germline V gives CDR1 MNHEY, CDR2 SVGAGI. This CDR3 has 16 amino acids. CDR3 in amino acids: CASSYSKGGGANVLTF. DNA of the CDR3: TGTGCCAGCAGTTACTCGAAGGGGGGTGGGGCCAACGTCCTGACTTTC.

The chain recombines TRBV5-8 with TRBJ1-4, with a tentative D call TRBD1 (6 bases). The CDR3 is 16 amino acids. V was shortened by 3 bases and J by 0 bases, with 12 bases between the two germline ends. Germline V gives CDR1 SGHTS, CDR2 YDEGEE. The DNA of the CDR3 is TGTGCCAGCAGCTCGATCGGACAGCCAACTAATGAAAAACTGTTTTTT. This gives the protein CASSSIGQPTNEKLFF.

The chain recombines TRBV15 with TRBJ2-7, with unresolved D. The V and J ends lost 2 bases and 2 bases respectively, with 13 bases between them. The CDR3 covers 15 residues. CDR1 and CDR2 (germline): LNHNV, YYDKDF (reference sequence). The CDR3 DNA follows: TGTGCCACCAGCAGAAACCGAGACTCCACCTACGAGCAGTACTTC. It yields the protein CATSRNRDSTYEQYF.